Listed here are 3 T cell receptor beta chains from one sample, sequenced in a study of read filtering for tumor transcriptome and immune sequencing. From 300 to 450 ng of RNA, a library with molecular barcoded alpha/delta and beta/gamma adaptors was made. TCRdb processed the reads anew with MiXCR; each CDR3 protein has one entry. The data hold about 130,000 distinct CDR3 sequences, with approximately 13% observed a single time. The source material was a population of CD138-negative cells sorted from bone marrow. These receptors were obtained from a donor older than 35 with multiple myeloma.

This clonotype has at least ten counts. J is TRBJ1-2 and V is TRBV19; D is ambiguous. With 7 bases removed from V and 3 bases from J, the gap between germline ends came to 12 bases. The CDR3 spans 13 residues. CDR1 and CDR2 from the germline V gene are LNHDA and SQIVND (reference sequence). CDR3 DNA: TGTGCCAGTACCCTCCCCGAGGACTATGGCTACACCTTC. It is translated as CASTLPEDYGYTF.

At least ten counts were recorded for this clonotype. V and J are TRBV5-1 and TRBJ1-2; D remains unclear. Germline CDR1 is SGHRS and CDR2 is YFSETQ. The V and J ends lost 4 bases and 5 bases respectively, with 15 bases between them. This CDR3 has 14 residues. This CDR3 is CASSPDGPDYGYTF. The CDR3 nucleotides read TGCGCCAGCAGCCCAGACGGGCCAGATTATGGCTACACCTTC.

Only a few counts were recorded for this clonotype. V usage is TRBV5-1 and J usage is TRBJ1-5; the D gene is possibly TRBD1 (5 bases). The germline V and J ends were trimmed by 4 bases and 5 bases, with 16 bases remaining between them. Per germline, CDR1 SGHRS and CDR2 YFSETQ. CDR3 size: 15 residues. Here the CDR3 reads CASSPSQGIDQPQHF. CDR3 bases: TGCGCCAGCAGCCCCAGTCAGGGAATCGATCAGCCCCAGCATTTT.